Presented here are 21 T cell receptor beta chains from one specimen sequenced in a study of blood T cell repertoires in COVID-19. The table came from immunoSEQ multiplex PCR; TCRdb's copy has only in-frame clones and leaves some out. The sample has fewer than 350,000 clones, 85% to 90% seen once. Sequencing input: PBMCs or T cells enriched from blood (not recorded which). These receptors originate from a woman in her twenties or thirties with acute COVID-19.

The chain couples TRBV29-1 to TRBJ2-5; maybe TRBD1 (5 bases). Per germline, CDR1 SQVTM and CDR2 ANQGSEA. The CDR3 is made up of 11 amino acids. Trimming left V 6 bases short and J 9 bases short, with 14 bases between. CDR3 DNA sequence: TGCAGCGTAGATACAGGTTCCTCCCAGTACTTC. Its translation: CSVDTGSSQYF.

The rearrangement joins TRBV28 to TRBJ2-7; TRBD1 is a possible D gene (6 bases). Germline CDR1 MDHEN, CDR2 SYDVKM. The CDR3 spans 22 residues. Trimming cost V 3 bases and J 2 bases, with 35 bases left between them. The DNA for the CDR3 is TGTGCCAGCAGTTTCTCCGGGACAAGACTGGGGGCTTTGTTCAGTGGGACCTACGAGCAGTACTTC. Amino acids: CASSFSGTRLGALFSGTYEQYF.

This chain links TRBV27 with TRBJ2-2; 8 bases align to TRBD1. The CDR3 spans 13 residues. CDR1 is MNHEY, CDR2 SMNVEV, per germline (reference sequence). V shed 6 bases and J 6 bases; nucleotides not matched to a gene: 3. CDR3 nucleotides: TGTGCCAGCAGGAACAGGGGGGCCGGGGAGCTGTTTTTT. It encodes CASRNRGAGELFF.

This chain joins TRBV24-1 and TRBJ1-4; the D is unclear. CDR3 size: 12 residues. Germline V gene sequence: CDR1 KGHDR, CDR2 SFDVKD. Trimming removed 3 bases at V and 9 bases at J, with 7 bases between. The CDR3 DNA is TGTGCCACCAGTGATACCGGGAAAAAACTGTTTTTT. Amino acids: CATSDTGKKLFF.

This clone was seen a handful of times. The chain has TRBV19 and TRBJ1-2, with D possibly being TRBD1 (6 bases). Germline V gives CDR1 LNHDA, CDR2 SQIVND (reference sequence). V was pared by 8 bases and J by 8 bases, with 15 bases between. The CDR3 spans 12 residues. The CDR3 DNA reads as TGTGCCAGTCAGGGACATACTAACGGCTACACCTTC. Its translation is CASQGHTNGYTF.

J is TRBJ2-7 and V is TRBV4-2, with TRBD2 matching over 8 bases. Germline CDR1 reads LGHNA; CDR2 reads YNFKEQ. The CDR3 is 18 amino acids. V lost 0 bases and J lost 0; bases outside the gene matches: 10. The CDR3 loop reads CASSQENYRGGDSYEQYF. Written as DNA, the CDR3 is TGTGCCAGCAGCCAAGAGAATTATCGGGGGGGAGACTCCTACGAGCAGTACTTC.

This chain joins TRBV7-8 and TRBJ1-1; D uncertain. Germline V gene lookup returns CDR1 SGHVS and CDR2 FQNEAQ. Trimming took 1 base from V and 2 from J, leaving 11 bases between them. This CDR3 comprises 15 residues. The CDR3 reads CASSLVDTDNTEAFF. The CDR3 bases are TGTGCCAGCAGCTTAGTTGACACGGATAACACTGAAGCTTTCTTT.

The chain employs TRBV5-1 and TRBJ2-7; 11 nucleotides match TRBD1. The length of the CDR3 is 18 residues. V gave up 3 bases and J gave up 3 bases; unmatched junction bases: 14. The germline CDR1 and CDR2 sequences are SGHRS and YFSETQ. The CDR3 DNA follows: TGCGCCAGCAGCTCCCGGGGATCTCCGGGACAGGGGGGCTACGAGCAGTACTTC. Translating it yields CASSSRGSPGQGGYEQYF.

The chain joins TRBV5-1 to TRBJ2-1, with 8 bases lining up with TRBD2. The CDR3 has 15 amino acids. Trimming took 0 bases from V and 9 from J; bases not matched to a gene: 8. Germline values: CDR1 SGHRS, CDR2 YFSETQ. The DNA of the CDR3 is TGCGCCAGCAGCTTGGCCGGGGGGGCCTTCGGTGAGCAGTTCTTC. The encoded protein is CASSLAGGAFGEQFF.

The gene calls are TRBV2 and TRBJ1-1; D unresolved. The V end was cut by 7 bases, the J end by 3 bases, with 12 bases between. The germline V gene encodes CDR1 SNHLY and CDR2 FYNNEI. The CDR3 runs to 13 residues. CDR3 amino acids: CASTAGSHTEAFF. DNA for the CDR3: TGTGCCAGCACTGCGGGATCGCACACTGAAGCTTTCTTT.

This clone has only one observation. This chain links TRBV18 with TRBJ2-1, with 10 nucleotides matching TRBD2. The CDR3 covers 15 residues. CDR1 is KGHSH, CDR2 LQKENI, per germline. The J segment lost 5 bases and the V segment lost 2 bases, leaving 3 bases of the junction unmatched. The CDR3 here is CASSPGTSANNEQFF. CDR3 sequence (DNA): TGTGCCAGCTCACCAGGGACTAGCGCCAACAATGAGCAGTTCTTC.

The DNA for the CDR3 is TGTGCCAGCAGCTTAGTTACAAGAGATACGCAGTATTTT. The encoded protein is CASSLVTRDTQYF. This sequence joins TRBV7-9 and TRBJ2-3, with unresolved D. CDR1 and CDR2 (germline): SEHNR, FQNEAQ (reference sequence). The CDR3 length is 13 residues. The V end was cut by 1 base, the J end by 5 bases, with 7 bases between.

The rearrangement links TRBV29-1 to TRBJ2-5, with 9 bases fitting TRBD2. CDR1 SQVTM and CDR2 ANQGSEA come from the germline V gene. This CDR3 region has 17 residues. With 3 bases clipped from V and 5 bases from J, the junction kept 16 bases outside the gene matches. The CDR3 is CSVEGRVSGSWLETQYF. CDR3 in DNA: TGCAGCGTTGAGGGTAGGGTTAGCGGGAGTTGGTTGGAGACCCAGTACTTC.

The chain is built from TRBV11-1 and TRBJ2-2, with D tentatively TRBD2 (6 bases). In germline, CDR1 is SGHAT, CDR2 FQDESV (reference sequence). The CDR3 is made up of 14 amino acids. V lost 4 bases, J lost 3 bases, and 9 bases lay in between. Here the CDR3 DNA reads TGTGCCAGCAGCTGGGACTCCGACACCGGGGAGCTGTTTTTT. It specifies CASSWDSDTGELFF.

The chain couples TRBV19 to TRBJ1-1; possible D gene TRBD1, 6 bases. The length of the CDR3 is 15 residues. CDR1 LNHDA and CDR2 SQIVND come from the germline V gene (reference sequence). The V end lost 3 bases, the J end lost 1 base, and 12 bases lay between the germline ends. DNA for the CDR3: TGTGCCAGTAGTATTACCAGGGGCGGGAACACTGAAGCTTTCTTT. Its protein is CASSITRGGNTEAFF.

This rearrangement joins TRBV5-1 to TRBJ2-7; D gene unclear. Germline V lookup: CDR1 SGHRS, CDR2 YFSETQ. Trimming pared 3 bases from V and 0 bases from J, leaving 10 bases between. CDR3 length: 14 amino acids. CDR3: CASSYTIDSYEQYF. CDR3 in DNA: TGCGCCAGCAGCTATACAATCGACTCCTACGAGCAGTACTTC.

The chain uses TRBV30 and TRBJ2-5, with D perhaps matching TRBD1 (5 bases). The germline gives CDR1 GTSNPN, CDR2 SVGIG (reference sequence). CDR3 length equals 15 residues. Deletions cut 1 base from V and 4 bases from J, with 16 bases between. The CDR3 DNA sequence: TGTGCCTGGAGTGAGGGTACCAAAAGGGGAGAGACCCAGTACTTC. This encodes CAWSEGTKRGETQYF.

This chain uses TRBV29-1 with TRBJ2-5, with TRBD1 as a possible D gene (5 bases). CDR1 and CDR2 (germline): SQVTM, ANQGSEA. V was cut by 6 bases and J by 1 base, with 9 bases left in between. The CDR3 totals 12 residues. CDR3: CSVVTVQETQYF. The DNA of the CDR3 is TGCAGCGTGGTGACAGTCCAAGAGACCCAGTACTTC.

The rearrangement joins TRBV24-1 to TRBJ1-3; no clear D gene. This CDR3 comprises 13 residues. Germline lookup yields CDR1 KGHDR and CDR2 SFDVKD. V was pared by 3 bases and J by 4 bases, with 6 bases between. This chain's CDR3 is CATSDRQGNTIYF. CDR3 nucleotide sequence: TGTGCCACCAGTGATCGTCAGGGAAACACCATATATTTT.

This sequence joins TRBV30 and TRBJ2-7, with TRBD1 matching 9 bases. This CDR3 region has 14 residues. V dropped 1 base and J dropped 3; count of bases not matched to a gene: 4. Germline loops: CDR1 GTSNPN, CDR2 SVGIG (reference sequence). CDR3 sequence (DNA): TGTGCCTGGAGTGGTGGACAGGGGTTCTACGAGCAGTACTTC. The encoded protein is CAWSGGQGFYEQYF. The variable domain in full, with the rest retrieved from reference TRBV30 and TRBJ2-7, is SQTIHQWPATLVQPVGSPLSLECTVEGTSNPNLYWYRQAAGRGLQLLFYSVGIGQISSEVPQNLSASRPQDRQFILSSKKLLLSDSGFYLCAWSGGQGFYEQYFGPGTRLTVT.

The chain recombines TRBV5-8 with TRBJ2-7; D is possibly TRBD2 (5 bases). CDR3 length: 14 residues. V was cut by 5 bases and J by 1 base, with 13 bases left in between. Per germline, CDR1 SGHTS and CDR2 YDEGEE. The CDR3 bases are TGTGCCAGCAGTTCTCCGGGAAATTCCTACGAGCAGTACTTC. Its translation: CASSSPGNSYEQYF.